The present TCR beta chain was sequenced within a study of blood T cell repertoires in COVID-19. Turning to the study itself: Specimens from acute and convalescent COVID-19 originated in the United States, Italy and Spain. T cells, B-cell-depleted T cells, or PBMCs supplied cDNA or gDNA.

V was cut by 0 bases and J by 11 bases, with 15 bases left in between. Germline CDR1 and CDR2: SGHRS and YFSETQ. The CDR3 has 14 residues. As originally analysed: The authors estimated nucleated cell counts from reference gene primer amplification. TCRdb's table, derived via immunoSEQ multiplex PCR, lists solely in-frame clones and lacks some. For V, J and clone size, that table is used; D and trimming come from the DNA. Of about 130,000 clones in the sample, 70% to 75% are singletons; the top ten hold less than 6.5%. The source of this sequence is a man in his fifties or sixties with acute or convalescent COVID-19. Sequencing was done on a sample of peripheral blood. V usage is TRBV5-1 and J usage is TRBJ1-5; D is possibly TRBD1 (6 bases). CDR3 sequence: CASSLGQAGETQHF. The CDR3, as DNA: TGCGCCAGCAGCTTGGGACAGGCCGGCGAGACCCAGCATTTT.